These 5 T cell receptor beta chains share one sample of origin, sequenced in a study of T cell responses to AZD1222 COVID-19 vaccine. Only in-frame clones appear in the TCRdb table, and some are missing; sequencing was by immunoSEQ multiplex PCR. The data show about 72,000 clones, around 89% seen once. Sample: peripheral blood, taken 28 days after the second AZD1222 dose. These receptors were taken from an adult who received the AZD1222 COVID-19 vaccine.

The chain joins TRBV10-3 to TRBJ1-1; D gene ambiguous. This CDR3 is 14 amino acids long. Per germline, CDR1 ENHRY and CDR2 SYGVKD. Trimming took off 3 bases at V and 1 base at J, with 9 bases between the two ends. The CDR3 loop reads CAISDQLSNTEAFF. CDR3 nucleotides: TGTGCCATCAGTGACCAGTTGTCGAACACTGAAGCTTTCTTT.

The chain links TRBV7-8 to TRBJ1-2; TRBD1 might be the D (5 bases). The CDR3 consists of 15 residues. The V gene lost 3 bases and the J gene lost 0 bases, with 11 bases spanning the gap. CDR1 is SGHVS, CDR2 FQNEAQ, per germline. The CDR3 DNA reads as TGTGCCAGCAGCTTTAGGGACGACGCTAACTATGGCTACACCTTC. It yields the protein CASSFRDDANYGYTF.

This clone appeared a single time. The chain employs TRBV11-2 and TRBJ1-3; D is unclear. This CDR3 is built from 15 residues. The V end lost 5 bases, the J end lost 0 bases, and 11 bases lay between the germline ends. Germline loops: CDR1 SGHAT, CDR2 FQNNGV. Here the CDR3 DNA reads TGTGCCAGCAGCACCAGTGTCAGCTCTGGAAACACCATATATTTT. Its translation: CASSTSVSSGNTIYF.

V gene TRBV2 combines with J gene TRBJ2-5, with 10 bases matching TRBD2. Looked up from germline, CDR1 is SNHLY and CDR2 is FYNNEI. Unmatched junction bases numbered 2, after V lost 5 bases and J lost 5 bases. The CDR3 covers 13 residues. The CDR3 DNA reads as TGTGCCAGCAGTTTGACTAGCGGGGAGACCCAGTACTTC. As protein: CASSLTSGETQYF.

V gene TRBV2 combines with J gene TRBJ2-5; tentatively, D is TRBD2 (6 bases). V was trimmed by 7 bases and J by 2 bases, leaving 11 bases between them. The CDR3 spans 13 residues. Germline assignment: CDR1 SNHLY and CDR2 FYNNEI. The CDR3 protein is CASTGLGQETQYF. In DNA form, the CDR3 reads TGTGCCAGCACGGGACTGGGACAAGAGACCCAGTACTTC.